One and the same sample provided the 22 T cell receptor beta chains below, sequenced in a study of identical twins. TCRdb re-called the 5' RACE reads through MiXCR, storing one row per CDR3 protein. Among 690,000 or so distinct CDR3 sequences listed, 8.6% were seen once. Another study also made use of these data, one on yellow fever vaccine responses in identical twins.

The sample taken for sequencing was PBMCs. The receptor set was obtained from a woman aged 18 to 35 in good health.

This clonotype was recorded a few times. The chain links TRBV19 to TRBJ2-1; D might be TRBD2 (6 bases). The germline CDR1 and CDR2 sequences are LNHDA and SQIVND (reference sequence). The V gene lost 3 bases and the J gene lost 9 bases, with 27 bases spanning the gap. The CDR3 is 18 amino acids. Here the CDR3 DNA reads TGTGCCAGTAGTATCGCCGGGGGACGGGCGAAACTTCCGTTTGAGCAGTTCTTC. This translates into CASSIAGGRAKLPFEQFF.

The table lists this clonotype with a few counts. The CDR3 loop is CASSYVRAYNEQFF. The CDR3 DNA is TGTGCCAGCAGTTACGTCCGTGCCTACAATGAGCAGTTCTTC. The chain carries TRBV6-5 and TRBJ2-1; D not certain. The CDR3 length is 14 residues. From germline, CDR1 is MNHEY and CDR2 SVGAGI. V lost 2 bases, J lost 2 bases, and 7 bases lay in between.

J is TRBJ2-7 and V is TRBV7-9, with D unresolved. The length of the CDR3 is 12 residues. Per germline, CDR1 SEHNR and CDR2 FQNEAQ (reference sequence). V lost 3 bases and J 6 bases, leaving 9 bases between the germline ends. This CDR3 reads CASSFSAAEQYF. CDR3 sequence (DNA): TGTGCCAGCAGCTTCTCGGCTGCCGAGCAGTACTTC.

The J gene is TRBJ2-1, the V gene TRBV4-1; D remains unclear. The CDR3 loop spans 15 amino acids. The germline V gene encodes CDR1 MGHRA and CDR2 YSYEKL. Trimming cost V 5 bases and J 3 bases, with 14 bases left between them. DNA of the CDR3: TGCGCCAGCAGCTTCGCCCCTGCCATCTACAATGAGCAGTTCTTC. Its translation is CASSFAPAIYNEQFF.

The chain uses TRBV9 and TRBJ2-7; 8 bases agree with TRBD1. With V trimmed by 0 bases and J by 5 bases, 4 bases remained unmatched. This CDR3 is 14 amino acids long. Per the germline V gene, CDR1 is SGDLS and CDR2 is YYNGEE. CDR3: CASSVEDRAHEQYF. The CDR3 nucleotides are TGTGCCAGCAGCGTAGAGGACAGGGCCCACGAGCAGTACTTC.

The chain recombines TRBV3-1 with TRBJ2-7; 8 positions agree with TRBD2. Germline loops: CDR1 LGHDT, CDR2 YNNKEL (reference sequence). This CDR3 comprises 13 residues. The ends lost 4 bases at V and 5 bases at J; junction bases unmatched: 4. CDR3 nucleotide sequence: TGTGCCAGCAGCCGGACTAGCAACCACGAGCAGTACTTC. It codes for CASSRTSNHEQYF.

This clonotype was detected a few times. This rearrangement joins TRBV12-3 or TRBV12-4 to TRBJ2-7; 7 bases are a match to TRBD1. V dropped 6 bases and J dropped 3; count of bases not matched to a gene: 5. This CDR3 spans 13 amino acids. CDR3 nucleotides: TGTGCCAGCAGGATGACAGGGAACTACGAGCAGTACTTC. Translation: CASRMTGNYEQYF.

Many counts were recorded for this clonotype. The chain couples TRBV7-6 to TRBJ2-3; D uncertain. Germline CDR1 reads SGHVS; CDR2 reads FNYEAQ. The CDR3 spans 15 residues. The V and J ends lost 0 bases and 2 bases respectively, with 9 bases between them. The CDR3 DNA reads TGTGCCAGCAGCTTAGCGCTAAGGGTCACAGATACGCAGTATTTT. Encoded protein: CASSLALRVTDTQYF.

This clonotype was picked up a small number of times. This rearrangement joins TRBV27 to TRBJ2-7, with 13 nucleotides matching TRBD2. The CDR3 length is 16 residues. V was pared by 4 bases and J by 3 bases, with 6 bases of the junction left unmatched. In germline, CDR1 is MNHEY, CDR2 SMNVEV (reference sequence). CDR3 region: CASSSGLAGAYYEQYF. Written as DNA, the CDR3 is TGTGCCAGCAGTTCTGGACTAGCGGGAGCCTACTACGAGCAGTACTTC.

This chain connects TRBV4-2 to TRBJ2-4; 8 bases align to TRBD1. The CDR3 is 18 amino acids. CDR1 is LGHNA, CDR2 YNFKEQ, per germline. V dropped 1 base and J dropped 8; count of bases not matched to a gene: 16. CDR3 residues: CASSQVIRDRSPMDIQYF. DNA of the CDR3: TGTGCCAGCAGCCAAGTAATCCGGGACAGGTCCCCCATGGACATTCAGTACTTC.

There are many counts of this clonotype. The V and J genes are TRBV7-2 and TRBJ2-7; 10 bases are shared with TRBD2. Germline V lookup: CDR1 SGHTA, CDR2 FQGNSA. This CDR3 contains 13 residues. V lost 5 bases, J lost 9 bases, and 7 bases stayed unmatched. CDR3: CASSTSGNNGQYF. CDR3 in DNA: TGTGCCAGCAGCACTAGCGGGAACAATGGGCAGTACTTC.

The chain links TRBV19 to TRBJ2-7, with TRBD1 identical over 7 bases. The CDR3 covers 16 residues. Trimming at V came to 5 bases and at J to 0 bases, leaving 10 bases not matched to a gene. The germline gives CDR1 LNHDA, CDR2 SQIVND (reference sequence). CDR3: CASSQSVTGSSYEQYF. The CDR3 nucleotides read TGTGCCAGTAGTCAGTCCGTGACAGGGAGCTCCTACGAGCAGTACTTC.

The chain combines TRBV2 with TRBJ2-1; 9 nucleotides line up with TRBD2. CDR1 and CDR2 from the germline V gene are SNHLY and FYNNEI. CDR3 length: 15 residues. V lost 2 bases and J lost 3; bases outside the gene matches: 2. The CDR3 DNA reads as TGTGCCAGCAGTGAAATAGCGGGAGACTACAATGAGCAGTTCTTC. Residues: CASSEIAGDYNEQFF.

This clonotype was picked up many times. This rearrangement joins TRBV5-1 to TRBJ2-2; D might be TRBD2 (6 bases). In germline, CDR1 is SGHRS, CDR2 YFSETQ. The CDR3 spans 14 residues. With 2 bases removed from V and 4 bases from J, the gap between germline ends came to 9 bases. The CDR3, as DNA: TGCGCCAGCAGCTTTCAGGGAGGCACCGGGGAGCTGTTTTTT. It specifies CASSFQGGTGELFF. Looking up the rest from reference TRBV5-1 and TRBJ2-2 gives the full variable domain: KAGVTQTPRYLIKTRGQQVTLSCSPISGHRSVSWYQQTPGQGLQFLFEYFSETQRNKGNFPGRFSGRQFSNSRSEMNVSTLELGDSALYLCASSFQGGTGELFFGEGSRLTVL.

J is TRBJ2-5 and V is TRBV10-3; perhaps TRBD1 as D (6 bases). Germline assignment: CDR1 ENHRY and CDR2 SYGVKD. This CDR3 spans 13 amino acids. Trimming took off 4 bases at V and 6 bases at J, with 12 bases between the two ends. The CDR3 loop is CAISGTGLQTQYF. In DNA form, the CDR3 reads TGTGCCATCAGTGGAACAGGGTTGCAGACCCAGTACTTC.

This clonotype was found many times. V is TRBV5-1 and J is TRBJ2-3; 8 bases align to TRBD1. The J segment lost 7 bases and the V segment lost 0 bases, leaving 10 bases of the junction unmatched. The CDR3 has 16 residues. Germline V lookup: CDR1 SGHRS, CDR2 YFSETQ. The DNA of the CDR3 is TGCGCCAGCAGCTTGGTTAGCCAGGGGGCGCGTAATACGCAGTATTTT. Translated, it gives CASSLVSQGARNTQYF. The full variable domain, with the rest looked up from reference TRBV5-1 and TRBJ2-3, is KAGVTQTPRYLIKTRGQQVTLSCSPISGHRSVSWYQQTPGQGLQFLFEYFSETQRNKGNFPGRFSGRQFSNSRSEMNVSTLELGDSALYLCASSLVSQGARNTQYFGPGTRLTVL.

This clonotype was detected a few times. The chain joins TRBV9 to TRBJ2-5; D ambiguous. Trimming removed 0 bases at V and 5 bases at J, with 20 bases between. CDR3 size: 17 residues. Germline CDR1 and CDR2: SGDLS and YYNGEE. CDR3: CASSVDPRQGLGETQYF. The CDR3 DNA reads as TGTGCCAGCAGCGTAGACCCCCGTCAAGGGCTGGGCGAGACCCAGTACTTC.

A few counts support this clonotype. V gene TRBV28 combines with J gene TRBJ2-4, with 7 bases aligning to TRBD2. The V segment lost 5 bases and the J segment 0 bases; nucleotides outside the gene matches: 7. The length of the CDR3 is 16 residues. The germline CDR1 and CDR2 sequences are MDHEN and SYDVKM. CDR3 residues: CASSPTGRGAKNIQYF. CDR3 nucleotides: TGTGCCAGCAGTCCCACTGGGAGGGGAGCCAAAAACATTCAGTACTTC.

The chain links TRBV7-2 to TRBJ2-7; D might be TRBD2 (6 bases). Trimming pared 0 bases from V and 9 bases from J, leaving 15 bases between. The CDR3 totals 14 residues. CDR1 and CDR2 from the germline V gene are SGHTA and FQGNSA. The CDR3 is CASSLAQRASVQYF. The CDR3 nucleotides are TGTGCCAGCAGCTTAGCGCAGCGGGCTAGCGTGCAGTACTTC.

This clonotype was recorded a few times. The chain links TRBV11-2 to TRBJ2-1; possibly TRBD2 for D (5 bases). Germline V gene data show CDR1 as SGHAT and CDR2 as FQNNGV. The V end lost 5 bases, the J end lost 2 bases, and 13 bases lay between the germline ends. The CDR3 is made up of 15 amino acids. The CDR3 reads CASSQLRGAYNEQFF. CDR3 DNA: TGTGCCAGCAGCCAACTCCGGGGAGCCTACAATGAGCAGTTCTTC. The full variable domain, in which reference TRBV11-2 and TRBJ2-1 provide the parts outside the CDR3, is EAGVAQSPRYKIIEKRQSVAFWCNPISGHATLYWYQQILGQGPKLLIQFQNNGVVDDSQLPKDRFSAERLKGVDSTLKIQPAKLEDSAVYLCASSQLRGAYNEQFFGPGTRLTVL.

This clonotype was picked up a small number of times. This sequence joins TRBV12-3 or TRBV12-4 and TRBJ1-2; D gene ambiguous. Trimming cost V 8 bases and J 9 bases, with 25 bases left between them. This CDR3 is built from 15 residues. Here the CDR3 reads CASRGMGNYGLSYTF. Written as DNA, the CDR3 is TGTGCCAGCCGAGGCATGGGTAACTATGGGTTGAGCTACACCTTC.

This clonotype has just a few counts. The chain employs TRBV3-1 and TRBJ2-5, with D possibly being TRBD2 (6 bases). V dropped 4 bases and J dropped 5 bases, with 11 bases sitting between them. The CDR3 consists of 13 residues. The V gene's germline CDR1 is LGHDT and CDR2 YNNKEL (reference sequence). This CDR3 reads CASSPPGDETQYF. The CDR3 DNA is TGTGCCAGCAGCCCCCCGGGGGACGAGACCCAGTACTTC.